Included here is one T cell receptor (beta chain) sequence, with context. The antigen is not known. This sample is drawn from a study of CD8+ T cells in alopecia areata. Study results and limitations: In blood and scalp, many expanded lesional clones persisted during tofacitinib. Tofacitinib significantly decreased scalp clonality and expanded CD8+ clones among top 100.

Noted treatment: oral pan-JAK inhibitor, 5-10 mg twice daily. Trimming stripped 6 bases from V and 6 bases from J, with 20 bases between. The CDR3 loop spans 16 amino acids. Germline V lookup: CDR1 MNHEY, CDR2 SMNVEV (reference sequence). Once RNA had been extracted, it was reverse transcribed into cDNA to act as the sequencing template. TCRdb's table, derived via immunoSEQ multiplex PCR, lists solely in-frame clones and lacks some. The table includes about 200,000 clones, about three fifths detected once. This receptor was taken from a human donor with alopecia areata. The chain is built from TRBV27 and TRBJ2-2; D is perhaps TRBD2 (5 bases). The source was CD4+ T cells sorted from blood, collected at week 24, from a patient treated with tofacitinib. In DNA, the CDR3 is TGTGCCAGCAGCCCACGGGGAAGGGCGGATGCCGGGGAGCTGTTTTTT. It codes for CASSPRGRADAGELFF.